This TCR beta chain was found in a study of T cell responses to AZD1222 COVID-19 vaccine. Profiling relied on immunoSEQ multiplex PCR, and the TCRdb table lists in-frame clones only, not all of them. The sample carries about 97,000 clones, approximately 91% recorded once. Notes on the study in general: Baseline seropositivity occurred in only a handful of AZD1222 recipients.

A remark on this clone: The antigen is unknown.

The TCR originated in an adult in good health. The sequenced sample was peripheral blood, obtained on day 0 of AZD1222 vaccination.

CDR3 nucleotides: TGTGCCAGCAGCCCGGCGGGGACTAATTACAATGAGCAGTTCTTC. As protein: CASSPAGTNYNEQFF. V is TRBV7-8 and J is TRBJ2-1, with 7 bases matching TRBD2. CDR1 and CDR2 from the germline V gene are SGHVS and FQNEAQ. The CDR3 covers 15 residues. V was clipped by 5 bases and J by 4 bases; unmatched bases: 8. The complete variable domain, with remaining parts taken from reference TRBV7-8 and TRBJ2-1, reads GAGVSQSPRYKVAKRGQDVALRCDPISGHVSLFWYQQALGQGPEFLTYFQNEAQLDKSGLPSDRFFAERPEGSVSTLKIQRTQQEDSAVYLCASSPAGTNYNEQFFGPGTRLTVL.